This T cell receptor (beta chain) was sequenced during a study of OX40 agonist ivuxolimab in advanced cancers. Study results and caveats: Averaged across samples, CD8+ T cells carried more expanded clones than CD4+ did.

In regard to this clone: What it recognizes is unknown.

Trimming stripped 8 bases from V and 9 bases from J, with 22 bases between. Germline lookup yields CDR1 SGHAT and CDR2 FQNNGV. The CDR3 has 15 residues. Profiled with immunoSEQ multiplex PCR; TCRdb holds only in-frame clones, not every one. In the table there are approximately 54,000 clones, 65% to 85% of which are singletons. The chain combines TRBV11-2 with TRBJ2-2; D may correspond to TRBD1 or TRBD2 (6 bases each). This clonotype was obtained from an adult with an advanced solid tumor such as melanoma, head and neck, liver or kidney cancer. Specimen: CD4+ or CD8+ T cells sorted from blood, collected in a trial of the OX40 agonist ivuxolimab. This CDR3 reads CASLHRGIGGRELFF. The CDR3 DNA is TGTGCCAGCCTGCACCGCGGGATCGGGGGCCGGGAGCTGTTTTTT.